The 8 T cell receptor beta chains in this list originate from one sample, sequenced in a study of CD8 T cell repertoires and HIV-1 epitope variants. Using immunoSEQ multiplex PCR, the repertoire was profiled, and TCRdb retains in-frame clones only, with some absent. The sample includes roughly 100,000 clones, roughly 80% of them seen just once. Source material: uncultured baseline CD8+ T cells from peripheral blood mononuclear cells (PBMCs). The receptors derive from a male donor with HIV.

This chain connects TRBV6-5 to TRBJ1-5; D is uncertain. CDR3 size: 13 residues. CDR1 and CDR2 from the germline V gene are MNHEY and SVGAGI. V dropped 0 bases and J dropped 8 bases, with 8 bases sitting between them. The CDR3 nucleotides are TGTGCCAGCAGTTACTCAAGAACAAAGCCCCAGCATTTT. It codes for CASSYSRTKPQHF.

The chain has TRBV7-7 and TRBJ2-3; no definite D call. The V gene's germline CDR1 is SSHAT and CDR2 FNYEAQ (reference sequence). The CDR3 covers 13 residues. The V gene lost 2 bases and the J gene lost 5 bases, with 8 bases spanning the gap. CDR3 coding DNA: TGTGCCAGCAGCTTACGGCTTGGAGATACGCAGTATTTT. It is translated as CASSLRLGDTQYF.

The chain links TRBV6-4 to TRBJ1-5; D is ambiguous. The CDR3 is 16 residues long. CDR1 is MRHNA and CDR2 is SNTAGT in the germline V gene. V lost 8 bases, J lost 4 bases, and 21 bases lay in between. CDR3 protein: CASSPSTGRRNQPQHF. As DNA, the CDR3 is TGTGCCAGCTCCCCCTCTACCGGGAGGCGTAATCAGCCCCAGCATTTT.

V is TRBV19 and J is TRBJ2-5; perhaps TRBD2 as D (6 bases). Looked up from germline, CDR1 is LNHDA and CDR2 is SQIVND (reference sequence). The CDR3 totals 16 residues. V gave up 6 bases and J gave up 4 bases, with 21 bases separating them. CDR3 residues: CASRSSGGARTETQYF. As DNA, the CDR3 is TGTGCCAGTAGGAGCTCCGGCGGGGCGAGAACAGAGACCCAGTACTTC. Drawing the rest from reference TRBV19 and TRBJ2-5, the complete variable domain is DGGITQSPKYLFRKEGQNVTLSCEQNLNHDAMYWYRQDPGQGLRLIYYSQIVNDFQKGDIAEGYSVSREKKESFPLTVTSAQKNPTAFYLCASRSSGGARTETQYFGPGTRLLVL.

The V call is TRBV7-2, the J call TRBJ2-7; D tentatively reads TRBD1 or TRBD2 (5 bases each). The CDR3 is made up of 17 amino acids. The V end lost 5 bases, the J end lost 4 bases, and 24 bases lay between the germline ends. CDR1 and CDR2 from the germline V gene are SGHTA and FQGNSA. CDR3 nucleotide sequence: TGTGCCAGCAGCCCATTCCGGCAGGCGGCGTGGGGGTACGAGCAGTACTTC. It translates to CASSPFRQAAWGYEQYF.

V is TRBV19 and J is TRBJ2-3, with 12 bases matching TRBD2. Germline values: CDR1 LNHDA, CDR2 SQIVND (reference sequence). V dropped 4 bases and J dropped 3; count of bases not matched to a gene: 5. The CDR3 extends over 16 amino acids. The CDR3 sequence: CASSTWTSGETDTQYF. CDR3 sequence (DNA): TGTGCCAGTAGTACCTGGACTAGCGGGGAGACAGATACGCAGTATTTT.

This chain uses TRBV5-1 with TRBJ2-5; D possibly corresponds to TRBD1 (7 bases). V dropped 4 bases and J dropped 5 bases, with 15 bases sitting between them. Germline V gene lookup returns CDR1 SGHRS and CDR2 YFSETQ. This CDR3 is built from 14 residues. The CDR3 region has the DNA TGCGCCAGCAGCGCTCAGGGGGGTGGTGAGACCCAGTACTTC. Encoded protein: CASSAQGGGETQYF.

The V gene is TRBV5-4, the J gene TRBJ2-7; D perhaps matches TRBD2 (6 bases). V was pared by 4 bases and J by 6 bases, with 17 bases between. The germline V gene encodes CDR1 SGHNT and CDR2 YYREEE (reference sequence). The CDR3 consists of 14 residues. CDR3 in DNA: TGTGCCAGCAGCCAGACTAGGGGAGGTCGCGAGCAGTACTTC. This sequence encodes CASSQTRGGREQYF. The entire variable domain, with the rest obtained from reference TRBV5-4 and TRBJ2-7, is as follows: ETGVTQSPTHLIKTRGQQVTLRCSSQSGHNTVSWYQQALGQGPQFIFQYYREEENGRGNFPPRFSGLQFPNYSSELNVNALELDDSALYLCASSQTRGGREQYFGPGTRLTVT.